The 29 T cell receptor beta chains below come from one sample, sequenced in a study of blood T cell repertoires in COVID-19. Method: immunoSEQ multiplex PCR; TCRdb's copy keeps in-frame clones and lacks some. The sample lists some 130,000 clones; 80% to 90% were seen once. The specimen sequenced was peripheral blood. The origin of the receptors is a man in his 60s with COVID-19, enrolled during active disease.

J is TRBJ2-3 and V is TRBV9; 9 bases map to TRBD2. J was trimmed by 2 bases and V by 0 bases; bases with no gene match: 13. CDR1 is SGDLS and CDR2 is YYNGEE in the germline V gene. The CDR3 covers 19 residues. For the CDR3, the DNA is TGTGCCAGCAGCGTAGACGGGTCTTATGCGGGGGGGAACACAGATACGCAGTATTTT. This sequence encodes CASSVDGSYAGGNTDTQYF.

Relative to its sample, this clone is medium-sized (0.01 to 0.1%). The rearrangement joins TRBV27 to TRBJ1-5; weak D call: TRBD1 (5 bases). This CDR3 is 15 amino acids long. V was pared by 10 bases and J by 2 bases, with 18 bases between. The germline CDR1 and CDR2 sequences are MNHEY and SMNVEV (reference sequence). The CDR3 DNA follows: TGTGCCACCAGCAGTTACCCCAGGGGCAATCAGCCCCAGCATTTT. Translated: CATSSYPRGNQPQHF.

About this clone: A read error may produce the germline difference seen at one junction end. The chain combines TRBV11-2 with TRBJ2-1; a weak D match, TRBD2 (7 bases). Germline CDR1 is SGHAT and CDR2 is FQNNGV. The CDR3 sequence is 12 residues long. CDR3 sequence reads: CASSLGGGVRIF. CDR3 nucleotides: TGTGCCAGCAGCTTAGGAGGGGGGGTTCGAATCTTC. Based on the CDR3 plus reference TRBV11-2 and TRBJ2-1, the full variable domain is EAGVAQSPRYKIIEKRQSVAFWCNPISGHATLYWYQQILGQGPKLLIQFQNNGVVDDSQLPKDRFSAERLKGVDSTLKIQPAKLEDSAVYLCASSLGGGVRIFGPGTRLTVL.

This CDR3 is CASSQGGGGGTGEQYF. CDR3 coding DNA: TGTGCCAGCAGCCAAGGCGGGGGAGGGGGGACCGGCGAGCAGTACTTC. The chain employs TRBV4-2 and TRBJ2-7; possibly TRBD2 for D (7 bases). Trimming removed 1 base from V and 6 bases from J, with 19 bases in between. The CDR3 runs 16 residues. Per germline, CDR1 LGHNA and CDR2 YNFKEQ.

The sample holds one count of this clone. V usage is TRBV5-4 and J usage is TRBJ2-7; D uncertain. V dropped 2 bases and J dropped 3 bases, with 9 bases sitting between them. Germline assignment: CDR1 SGHNT and CDR2 YYREEE (reference sequence). CDR3 length: 13 amino acids. The CDR3 region has the DNA TGTGCCAGCAGCTTTTCACAGAACTACGAGCAGTACTTC. Translating gives CASSFSQNYEQYF.

This chain connects TRBV14 to TRBJ2-7; no clear D. Trimming took 4 bases from V and 5 from J, leaving 15 bases between them. The CDR3 loop spans 14 amino acids. The germline CDR1 and CDR2 sequences are SGHDN and FVKESK. CDR3 loop: CASSPNLVLHEQYF. The DNA of the CDR3 is TGTGCCAGCAGCCCGAACCTGGTTCTACACGAGCAGTACTTC.

The chain employs TRBV4-3 and TRBJ1-2; D is unclear. The CDR3 loop spans 16 amino acids. Looked up from germline, CDR1 is LGHNA and CDR2 is YSLEER. V dropped 0 bases and J dropped 0 bases, with 11 bases sitting between them. This chain's CDR3 is CASSQDITDPNYGYTF. CDR3 in DNA: TGCGCCAGCAGCCAAGATATCACAGACCCTAACTATGGCTACACCTTC.

This chain uses TRBV11-1 with TRBJ1-1, with 11 positions matching TRBD1. Germline lookup yields CDR1 SGHAT and CDR2 FQDESV (reference sequence). This CDR3 region has 16 residues. Trimming at V came to 2 bases and at J to 4 bases, leaving 6 bases not matched to a gene. The DNA for the CDR3 is TGTGCCAGCAGCTTACCATGGACAGGGGGCATCACTGAAGCTTTCTTT. As protein: CASSLPWTGGITEAFF.

This chain links TRBV6-5 with TRBJ2-5, with D possibly called TRBD1 or TRBD2 (5 bases each). The V gene's germline CDR1 is MNHEY and CDR2 SVGAGI. V was shortened by 6 bases and J by 0 bases, with 14 bases between the two germline ends. This CDR3 has 15 residues. CDR3 sequence (DNA): TGTGCCAGCAGCTACGGGGCAGGGAACCAAGAGACCCAGTACTTC. The encoded protein is CASSYGAGNQETQYF.

On this clone: Additional DNA sequences in this sample encode the identical CDR3. The V gene is TRBV6-5, the J gene TRBJ1-4; 7 bases agree with TRBD1. CDR1 and CDR2 from the germline V gene are MNHEY and SVGAGI. The CDR3 contains 14 residues. V lost 5 bases to trimming and J lost 4 bases; unmatched junction nucleotides: 4. The DNA for the CDR3 is TGTGCCAGCAGTAAGGGGGCCAGTAATGAAAAACTGTTTTTT. This gives the protein CASSKGASNEKLFF.

The rearrangement joins TRBV3-1 (or the pseudogene TRBV3-2) to TRBJ2-3; unclear D gene. The CDR3 extends over 12 amino acids. With 2 bases removed from V and 5 bases from J, the gap between germline ends came to 5 bases. Germline V gene lookup returns CDR1 LGHDT and CDR2 YNNKEL (reference sequence). The CDR3: CASSQLEDTQYF. CDR3 nucleotides: TGTGCCAGCAGCCAACTAGAAGATACGCAGTATTTT.

V and J are TRBV6-2 or TRBV6-3 and TRBJ1-1; a possible D gene is TRBD1 (5 bases). The germline V and J ends were trimmed by 2 bases and 5 bases, with 12 bases remaining between them. The germline V gene encodes CDR1 MNHEY and CDR2 SVGEGT. The CDR3 length is 14 residues. CDR3 residues: CASSYRREGTEAFF. For the CDR3, the DNA is TGTGCCAGCAGTTACAGGCGGGAGGGGACTGAAGCTTTCTTT.

This clone was seen a few times. The same CDR3 is also encoded by other DNA sequences in this sample. This chain connects TRBV7-8 to TRBJ2-2; D may be TRBD1 (6 bases). From germline, CDR1 is SGHVS and CDR2 FQNEAQ. CDR3 length equals 14 residues. Trimming cost V 5 bases and J 2 bases, with 9 bases left between them. CDR3 sequence (DNA): TGTGCCAGCAGCCTGGACAGAAACACCGGGGAGCTGTTTTTT. It translates to CASSLDRNTGELFF.

The gene calls are TRBV6-5 and TRBJ2-7; 7 bases align to TRBD1. Trimming took 6 bases from V and 3 from J; bases not matched to a gene: 11. This CDR3 region has 15 residues. The germline CDR1 and CDR2 sequences are MNHEY and SVGAGI. In DNA, the CDR3 is TGTGCCAGCAGAAGGGACAGCGGTTCGAACTACGAGCAGTACTTC. This gives the protein CASRRDSGSNYEQYF.

The chain carries TRBV5-1 and TRBJ2-3; perhaps TRBD2 as D (5 bases). The CDR3 sequence is 16 residues long. Germline V CDR1 and CDR2: SGHRS, YFSETQ. V lost 4 bases, J lost 5 bases, and 20 bases lay in between. The CDR3 DNA follows: TGCGCCAGCAGCGAGGCCCCGGGCCGACGGGAAGATACGCAGTATTTT. Translating it yields CASSEAPGRREDTQYF.

This chain uses TRBV5-1 with TRBJ1-2; maybe TRBD1 (6 bases). This CDR3 contains 15 residues. The V gene lost 1 base and the J gene lost 2 bases, with 12 bases spanning the gap. Germline-derived CDR1 and CDR2 are SGHRS and YFSETQ. CDR3 DNA sequence: TGCGCCAGCAGCTTGAGCGGGGGGGCAAACTATGGCTACACCTTC. Translation: CASSLSGGANYGYTF.

The gene calls are TRBV21-1 and TRBJ1-5; the table names TRBD1, a call not compared with the DNA. TRBV21-1 is deemed a pseudogene. This CDR3 is built from 15 residues. This chain's CDR3 is CASSKSNRGREPQHF. For the CDR3, the DNA is TGTGCCAGCAGCAAATCTAACAGGGGGCGGGAGCCCCAGCATTTT.

There are a few counts of this clone. This rearrangement joins TRBV10-3 to TRBJ1-2; no clear D gene. CDR3 size: 14 residues. V lost 6 bases to trimming and J lost 5 bases, with 16 bases between them. Germline loops: CDR1 ENHRY, CDR2 SYGVKD. CDR3 in amino acids: CAISKETDLYGYTF. DNA of the CDR3: TGTGCCATCAGCAAAGAAACAGACCTATATGGCTACACCTTC.

The chain uses TRBV5-1 and TRBJ1-4; 7 nucleotides match TRBD1. The CDR3 length is 13 residues. The junction had 2 bases not matched to a gene; V was cut back by 1 base and J by 8 bases. Germline CDR1 reads SGHRS; CDR2 reads YFSETQ. CDR3 protein: CASSLYRGEKLFF. In nucleotides, the CDR3 is TGCGCCAGCAGCTTGTACAGGGGAGAAAAACTGTTTTTT. Full variable domain (missing parts from reference TRBV5-1 and TRBJ1-4): KAGVTQTPRYLIKTRGQQVTLSCSPISGHRSVSWYQQTPGQGLQFLFEYFSETQRNKGNFPGRFSGRQFSNSRSEMNVSTLELGDSALYLCASSLYRGEKLFFGSGTQLSVL.

The J gene is TRBJ2-2, the V gene TRBV6-2 or TRBV6-3; a possible D gene is TRBD1 (5 bases). This CDR3 contains 13 residues. Germline V lookup: CDR1 MNHEY, CDR2 SVGEGT. Deletions cut 6 bases from V and 7 bases from J, with 12 bases between. This CDR3 is CASSQRRGGELFF. CDR3 in DNA: TGTGCCAGCAGCCAGCGAAGGGGCGGGGAGCTGTTTTTT.

V gene TRBV29-1 combines with J gene TRBJ1-2; weak D call: TRBD1 (5 bases). The ends were cut back, 2 bases at V and 4 bases at J, with 8 bases in the middle. Germline values: CDR1 SQVTM, CDR2 ANQGSEA. The length of the CDR3 is 12 residues. This chain's CDR3 is CSVEQGPYGYTF. The CDR3 DNA sequence: TGCAGCGTTGAACAGGGTCCCTATGGCTACACCTTC.

V is TRBV2 and J is TRBJ2-7, with 9 positions matching TRBD2. The J segment lost 0 bases and the V segment lost 3 bases, leaving 9 bases of the junction unmatched. Germline V lookup: CDR1 SNHLY, CDR2 FYNNEI. This CDR3 is 17 amino acids long. This chain's CDR3 is CASSDISGGLDSYEQYF. The CDR3 nucleotides read TGTGCCAGCAGTGACATTAGCGGGGGCCTCGACTCCTACGAGCAGTACTTC. Full variable domain (missing parts from reference TRBV2 and TRBJ2-7): EPEVTQTPSHQVTQMGQEVILRCVPISNHLYFYWYRQILGQKVEFLVSFYNNEISEKSEIFDDQFSVERPDGSNFTLKIRSTKLEDSAMYFCASSDISGGLDSYEQYFGPGTRLTVT.

The rearrangement links TRBV5-5 to TRBJ2-2, with 7 bases identical to TRBD1. The germline CDR1 and CDR2 sequences are SGHKS and YYEKEE (reference sequence). The CDR3 runs 15 residues. V lost 2 bases to trimming and J lost 5 bases; unmatched junction nucleotides: 6. DNA of the CDR3: TGTGCCAGCAGCTTAGCAGGGGGTTGGACCGGGGAGCTGTTTTTT. Protein: CASSLAGGWTGELFF.

This clone was found a few times. The chain has TRBV2 and TRBJ2-5, with D perhaps matching TRBD1 (6 bases). Germline CDR1 SNHLY, CDR2 FYNNEI. The CDR3 totals 13 residues. With 3 bases removed from V and 5 bases from J, the gap between germline ends came to 10 bases. CDR3 loop: CASSENRVETQYF. The CDR3 DNA is TGTGCCAGCAGTGAGAACAGGGTTGAGACCCAGTACTTC.

This clone showed up just once. J is TRBJ2-7 and V is TRBV5-1, with D possibly being TRBD1 (5 bases). V was clipped by 5 bases and J by 3 bases, with 9 bases between them. There are 12 residues in the CDR3. Germline V CDR1 and CDR2: SGHRS, YFSETQ. This CDR3 is CASRIDSYEQYF. The CDR3 DNA reads TGCGCCAGCAGGATAGACAGCTACGAGCAGTACTTC.

The chain carries TRBV21-1 and TRBJ2-1; the table's D gene call, TRBD1, was not cross checked with the DNA. TRBV21-1 is noted as a pseudogene. The CDR3 covers 16 residues. CDR3 loop: CASSNTDRVLCNEQFF. The CDR3 DNA reads as TGTGCCAGCAGCAATACGGACAGGGTCTTGTGTAATGAGCAGTTCTTC.

This chain connects TRBV6-5 to TRBJ2-7; 10 positions match TRBD2. This CDR3 region has 13 residues. The V gene's germline CDR1 is MNHEY and CDR2 SVGAGI. The V segment lost 6 bases and the J segment 3 bases; nucleotides outside the gene matches: 2. The CDR3 is CASRPSGGYEQYF. CDR3 nucleotides: TGTGCCAGCAGGCCTAGCGGGGGCTACGAGCAGTACTTC.

The CDR3 loop is CAITAGVSGNTDTQYF. Written as DNA, the CDR3 is TGTGCCATCACTGCCGGGGTCTCCGGAAACACAGATACGCAGTATTTT. The gene calls are TRBV10-3 and TRBJ2-3; tentatively, D is TRBD2 (5 bases). Germline loops: CDR1 ENHRY, CDR2 SYGVKD. V gave up 7 bases and J gave up 2 bases, with 19 bases separating them. The CDR3 consists of 16 residues.

V usage is TRBV7-2 and J usage is TRBJ2-1, with TRBD2 matching over 13 bases. Germline V CDR1 and CDR2: SGHTA, FQGNSA. After removal of 2 bases from V and 9 bases from J, the junction contained 4 bases not matched to a gene. The CDR3 spans 15 residues. The CDR3 loop is CASSLTSGGAGEQFF. The CDR3 DNA sequence: TGTGCCAGCAGCTTAACTAGCGGGGGGGCCGGTGAGCAGTTCTTC.